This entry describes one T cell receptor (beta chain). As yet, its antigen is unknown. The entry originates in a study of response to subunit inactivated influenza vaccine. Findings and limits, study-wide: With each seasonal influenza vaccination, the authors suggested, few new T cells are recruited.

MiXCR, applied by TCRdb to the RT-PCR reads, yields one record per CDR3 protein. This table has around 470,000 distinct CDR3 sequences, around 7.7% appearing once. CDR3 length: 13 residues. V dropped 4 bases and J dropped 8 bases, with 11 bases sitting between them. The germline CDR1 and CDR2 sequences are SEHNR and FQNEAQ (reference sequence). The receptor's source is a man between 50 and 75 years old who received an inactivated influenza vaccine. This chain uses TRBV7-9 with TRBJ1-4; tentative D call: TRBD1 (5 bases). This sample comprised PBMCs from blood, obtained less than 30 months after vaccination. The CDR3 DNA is TGTGCCAGCAGCTATCAGGGTGGCGAAAAACTGTTTTTT. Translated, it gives CASSYQGGEKLFF.